The entry below describes one T cell receptor (beta chain). This clonotype was seen at least ten times. Its antigen remains unidentified. Base quality data are lacking; no much larger clone is found one base away. The germline ends are 12 bases apart after V is trimmed by 5 bases and J by 7 bases. The CDR3, from cysteine to phenylalanine, totals 13 residues. The DNA shown is the 39-base CDR3, in frame from base 1. The germline V gene supplies CDR1 SGHTA and CDR2 FQGNSA. This sample is drawn from a study of T cells in Graves' hyperthyroidism and ophthalmopathy (dated by TCRdb to between 2018 and 2020). Notes on the research overall: Peripheral blood samples were taken at initial diagnosis, before any treatment was given. To identify distinguishing TCR V-J signatures, a discovery cohort of some 99 patients was used, comprising some 45 with Graves' ophthalmopathy and around 60 with stable Graves' hyperthyroidism. An independent validation cohort of under 20 hyperthyroidism patients and roughly 16 patients who later progressed to ophthalmopathy tested prospective prediction of ophthalmopathy. The roughly 91 discovery patients were randomly divided into training and test sets at a 7:3 ratio. The study also compared thyroid tissue and blood T-cell repertoires from a handful of Graves' hyperthyroidism patients. Once sampling was done, hyperthyroidism patients were given methimazole at a starting dose of 30 mg daily, whereas ophthalmopathy patients were given high-dose intravenous methylprednisolone. The paper describes TCR Vbeta CDR3 sequencing of roughly 130 peripheral blood samples, made up of 43 ophthalmopathy patients, 70 to 80 hyperthyroidism patients and approximately 17 progressor patients. The full study reports these points: Sample size was not statistically predetermined, and blinding of investigators to group allocation was not performed. During validation, the model predicted progression to ophthalmopathy a median of around 6 months ahead of onset, with roughly 65% sensitivity and 72% to 80% specificity. A 13 V-J signature model separated ophthalmopathy from stable hyperthyroidism, with about 88% sensitivity and roughly 82% specificity in cross-validation and 80%/75% in testing. Most expanded thyroid clonotypes (frequency above 0.001) were also detected in blood, suggesting blood repertoires may reflect thyroid immune responses.

The TCR beta CDR3 regions were amplified from RNA transcripts. The TCR CDR3 was subjected to a first round of RT-PCR using the HTBI primer set and the Qiagen OneStep RT-PCR kit. A second multiplex PCR round built the libraries, followed by size selection and purification. Paired-end sequencing of the libraries was performed with 100 bp reads on an Illumina HiSeq2000. On the study's bioinformatics: Raw data were processed with SOAPnuke, discarding reads with adapters, uncalled bases, mean Phred below 15, or no exact constant-primer or identifier match. COPE v1.2.5 was used to merge high-quality paired reads, and clonotypes were defined as unique nucleotide sequences. Clonotypes were aligned to IMGT TRBV, TRBD and TRBJ reference segments using MiTCR v1.1. Analysis was restricted to V-J combinations with a frequency above 0.0001, which covered just over 98% of repertoires. A TCS score was defined as the ratio of F50 (clonal expansion) to E x V (chaos), with BLOSUM62-based TCRdist applied between CDR3 peptides within each V-J. Welch's t-statistics and random forest reduced several hundred V-J features to under 15, which were used in a naive Bayes classifier (R e1071). The similarity between thyroid and blood repertoires was quantified using the Morisita-Horn index. TCRdb took the public reads, trimmed them with fastp at Q25, ran MiXCR for clone calling and kept in-frame beta chains. A single entry per CDR3 protein holds the most common genes and DNA from its merged rows. In this record, the V and J calls reflect TCRdb's handling and not the investigators' own analysis. The sample profile shows 700,000 to 850,000 distinct CDR3 sequences; about 35% of them were found once. Roughly 31% of the sample rests with the top ten.

Graves' hyperthyroidism was defined as stable when no progression to ophthalmopathy occurred over 18 months of follow-up. Hyperthyroidism patients were aged 18 to 65 years and newly diagnosed, with disease duration of less than 2 months. Any patient with an uncontrolled infection, another autoimmune disease, pregnancy or lactation was excluded. Clinical symptoms, serum thyroxine and TRAb, thyroid ultrasound, and orbital computed tomography formed the basis for the diagnoses. PBMCs were isolated from 7.5 to 10 ml of fresh peripheral blood by Ficoll-Paque density gradient centrifugation. Trizol reagent was used to extract total RNA, and RNA quality was then checked on an Agilent 2100 Bioanalyzer.

The material sequenced was blood. Here the chain combines TRBV7-2 and TRBJ1-5; no D segment can be confidently identified. The receptor was derived from a woman aged 35 to 49 with Graves' hyperthyroidism. The CDR3 corresponds to CASSRTRGQPQHF. The DNA is as follows: TGTGCCAGCAGCCGCACCCGTGGCCAGCCCCAGCATTTT.